What follows are 6 T cell receptor beta chains derived from one specimen sequenced in a study of blood T cell repertoires in COVID-19. Some clones are missing from TCRdb's copy, which holds only in-frame ones; the method was immunoSEQ multiplex PCR. The table shows 300,000 to 400,000 clones, with over 75% occurring only once. Specimen: peripheral blood. The source of these receptors is a woman aged 55-70 years with COVID-19, enrolled during active disease.

CDR3: CASSFGTSYGYTF. CDR3 coding DNA: TGTGCCAGCAGCTTCGGGACATCATATGGCTACACCTTC. The gene calls are TRBV7-9 and TRBJ1-2, with D maybe TRBD1 (6 bases). Trimming removed 3 bases at V and 5 bases at J, with 10 bases between. The CDR3 length is 13 residues. CDR1 is SEHNR, CDR2 FQNEAQ, per germline (reference sequence). The whole variable domain, remainder taken from reference TRBV7-9 and TRBJ1-2, is DTGVSQNPRHKITKRGQNVTFRCDPISEHNRLYWYRQTLGQGPEFLTYFQNEAQLEKSRLLSDRFSAERPKGSFSTLEIQRTEQGDSAMYLCASSFGTSYGYTFGSGTRLTVV.

This clone appeared once. The genes are TRBV3-1 (or the pseudogene TRBV3-2) and TRBJ2-7, with a weak D call TRBD2 (5 bases). Between the trimmed V and J ends, which lost 1 base and 4 bases, there was a span of 14 bases. Germline CDR1 reads LGHDT; CDR2 reads YNNKEL (reference sequence). The CDR3 is 15 residues long. The chain's CDR3 is CASSQVSRGYYEQYF. The CDR3 DNA reads as TGTGCCAGCAGCCAAGTTTCTCGGGGTTATTACGAGCAGTACTTC.

The rearrangement joins TRBV5-6 to TRBJ1-3; 11 bases agree with TRBD1. Trimming cost V 4 bases and J 4 bases; bases outside gene matches: 7. CDR1 and CDR2 from the germline V gene are SGHDT and YYEEEE. The CDR3 sequence is 16 residues long. CDR3 sequence (DNA): TGTGCCAGCAGCCCCGGACAGGGGGCGAAAGGAAACACCATATATTTT. Translated: CASSPGQGAKGNTIYF.

The chain combines TRBV7-8 with TRBJ2-1; maybe TRBD1 (5 bases). CDR1 is SGHVS, CDR2 FQNEAQ, per germline. This CDR3 has 13 amino acids. V lost 5 bases and J lost 6, with 11 bases in between. The CDR3 is CASSPDSPNEQFF. The DNA for the CDR3 is TGTGCCAGCAGCCCAGACAGTCCCAATGAGCAGTTCTTC.

This clone has just a few counts. The CDR3 reads CASSLLAGLAGELFF. CDR3 bases: TGTGCCAGCAGTTTACTGGCGGGGTTGGCCGGGGAGCTGTTTTTT. The J gene is TRBJ2-2, the V gene TRBV27; TRBD2 might be the D (6 bases). The CDR3 extends over 15 amino acids. Per the germline V gene, CDR1 is MNHEY and CDR2 is SMNVEV (reference sequence). V was shortened by 2 bases and J by 6 bases, with 13 bases between the two germline ends.

This sequence joins TRBV7-3 and TRBJ2-1, with TRBD2 identical over 13 bases. The CDR3 spans 17 residues. J was trimmed by 6 bases and V by 1 base; bases with no gene match: 6. Per the germline V gene, CDR1 is SGHTA and CDR2 is FQGTGA. The CDR3 DNA follows: TGTGCCAGCAGCTTAATTCCGGGACTAGCGGGGCGCAATGAGCAGTTCTTC. Its protein product is CASSLIPGLAGRNEQFF.